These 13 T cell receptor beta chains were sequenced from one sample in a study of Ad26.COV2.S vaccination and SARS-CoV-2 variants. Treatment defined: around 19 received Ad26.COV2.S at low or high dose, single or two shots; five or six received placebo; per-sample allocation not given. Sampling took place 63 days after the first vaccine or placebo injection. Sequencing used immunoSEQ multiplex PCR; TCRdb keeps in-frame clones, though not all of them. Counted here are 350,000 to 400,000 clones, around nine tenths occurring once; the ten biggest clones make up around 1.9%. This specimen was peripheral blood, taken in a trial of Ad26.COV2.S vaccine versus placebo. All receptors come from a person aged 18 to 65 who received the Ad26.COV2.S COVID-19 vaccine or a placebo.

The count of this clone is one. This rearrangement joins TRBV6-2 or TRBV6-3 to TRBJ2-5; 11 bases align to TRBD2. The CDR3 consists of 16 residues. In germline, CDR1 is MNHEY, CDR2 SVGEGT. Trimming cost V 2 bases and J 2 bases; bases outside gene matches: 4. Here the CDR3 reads CASSYPRTSGQETQYF. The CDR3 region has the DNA TGTGCCAGCAGTTACCCAAGGACTAGCGGGCAAGAGACCCAGTACTTC.

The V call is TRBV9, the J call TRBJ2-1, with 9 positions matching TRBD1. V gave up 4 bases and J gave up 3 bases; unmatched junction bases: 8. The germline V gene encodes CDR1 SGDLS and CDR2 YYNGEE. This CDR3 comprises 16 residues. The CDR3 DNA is TGTGCCAGCAGCACTGACGGGACAGGGATCTACAATGAGCAGTTCTTC. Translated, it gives CASSTDGTGIYNEQFF.

CDR3 DNA: TGTGCCACCAGTGATTGGGACAATAACTATGGCTACACCTTC. This translates into CATSDWDNNYGYTF. The chain links TRBV24-1 to TRBJ1-2; tentatively, D is TRBD1 (6 bases). Germline loops: CDR1 KGHDR, CDR2 SFDVKD. V gave up 2 bases and J gave up 1 base, with 7 bases separating them. CDR3 length: 14 amino acids.

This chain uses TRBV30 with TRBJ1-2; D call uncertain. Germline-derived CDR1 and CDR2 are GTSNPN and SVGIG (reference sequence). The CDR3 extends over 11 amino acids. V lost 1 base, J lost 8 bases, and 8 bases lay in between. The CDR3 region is CAWSEGGGYTF. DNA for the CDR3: TGTGCCTGGAGTGAAGGAGGCGGCTACACCTTC.

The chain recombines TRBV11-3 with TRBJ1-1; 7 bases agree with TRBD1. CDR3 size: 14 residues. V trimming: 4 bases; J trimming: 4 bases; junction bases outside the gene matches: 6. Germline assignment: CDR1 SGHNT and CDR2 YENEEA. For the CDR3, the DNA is TGTGCCAGCAGCTATACAGGGGTGGGCACTGAAGCTTTCTTT. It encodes CASSYTGVGTEAFF.

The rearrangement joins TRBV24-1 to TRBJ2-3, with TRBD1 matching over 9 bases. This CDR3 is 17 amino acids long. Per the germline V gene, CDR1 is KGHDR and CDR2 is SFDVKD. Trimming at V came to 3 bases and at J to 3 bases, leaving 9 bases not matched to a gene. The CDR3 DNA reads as TGTGCCACCAGTGATCTCCGGACAGGGGAGGGGACAGATACGCAGTATTTT. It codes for CATSDLRTGEGTDTQYF.

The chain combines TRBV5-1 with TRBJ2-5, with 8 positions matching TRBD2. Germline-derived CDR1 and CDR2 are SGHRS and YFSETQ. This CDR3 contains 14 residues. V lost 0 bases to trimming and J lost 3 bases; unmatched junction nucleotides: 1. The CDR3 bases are TGCGCCAGCAGCTTGGGGACTAGCAAAGAGACCCAGTACTTC. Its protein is CASSLGTSKETQYF.

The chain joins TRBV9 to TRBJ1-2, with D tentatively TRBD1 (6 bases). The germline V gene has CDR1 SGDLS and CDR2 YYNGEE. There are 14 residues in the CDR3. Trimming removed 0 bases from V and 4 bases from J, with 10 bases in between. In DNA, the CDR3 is TGTGCCAGCAGCGTAGATGGGACACTCTATGGCTACACCTTC. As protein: CASSVDGTLYGYTF. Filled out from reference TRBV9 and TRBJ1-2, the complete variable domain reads DSGVTQTPKHLITATGQRVTLRCSPRSGDLSVYWYQQSLDQGLQFLIQYYNGEERAKGNILERFSAQQFPDLHSELNLSSLELGDSALYFCASSVDGTLYGYTFGSGTRLTVV.

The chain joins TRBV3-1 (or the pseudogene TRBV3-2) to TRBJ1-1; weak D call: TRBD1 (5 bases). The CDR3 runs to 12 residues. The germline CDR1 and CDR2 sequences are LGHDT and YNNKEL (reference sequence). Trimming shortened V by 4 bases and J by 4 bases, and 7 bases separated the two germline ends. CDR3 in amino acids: CASSRQGTEAFF. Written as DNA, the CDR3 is TGTGCCAGCAGCCGTCAGGGCACTGAAGCTTTCTTT.

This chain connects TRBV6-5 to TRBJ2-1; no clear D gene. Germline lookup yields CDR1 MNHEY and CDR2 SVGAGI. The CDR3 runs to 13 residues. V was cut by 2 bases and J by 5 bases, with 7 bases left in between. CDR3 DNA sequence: TGTGCCAGCAGTTACGGCTCAAACAATGAGCAGTTCTTC. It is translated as CASSYGSNNEQFF.

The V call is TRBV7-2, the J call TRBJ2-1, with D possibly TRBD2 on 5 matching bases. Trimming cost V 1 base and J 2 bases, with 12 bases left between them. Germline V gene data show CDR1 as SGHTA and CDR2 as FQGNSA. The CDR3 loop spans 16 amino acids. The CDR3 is CASSLVGLAPYNEQFF. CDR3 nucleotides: TGTGCCAGCAGCTTAGTTGGGCTAGCCCCCTACAATGAGCAGTTCTTC.

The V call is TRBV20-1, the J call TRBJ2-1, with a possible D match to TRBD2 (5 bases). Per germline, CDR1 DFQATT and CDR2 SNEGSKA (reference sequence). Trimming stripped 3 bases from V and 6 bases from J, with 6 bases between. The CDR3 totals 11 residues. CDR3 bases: TGCAGTGCTAGCACTAGCAATGAGCAGTTCTTC. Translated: CSASTSNEQFF.

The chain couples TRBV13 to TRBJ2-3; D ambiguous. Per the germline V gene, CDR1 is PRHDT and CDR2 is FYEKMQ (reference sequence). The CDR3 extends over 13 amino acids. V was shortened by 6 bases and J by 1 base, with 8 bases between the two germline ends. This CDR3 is CASSPGRTDTQYF. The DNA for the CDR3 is TGTGCCAGCAGTCCTGGCCGCACAGATACGCAGTATTTT.